The 18 T cell receptor beta chains in this list originate from one sample, sequenced in a study of T cells after yellow fever vaccination. In TCRdb, the 5' RACE reads were re-called with MiXCR into one record per CDR3 protein. The table shows 150,000 to 200,000 distinct CDR3 sequences, with 11% occurring only once. Sequenced here: CD8+ T cells sorted from PBMCs, sampled 15 days after the yellow fever booster vaccination. The receptors stem from a man between 18 and 29 years old who received the YFV17D yellow fever vaccine.

This chain connects TRBV6-5 to TRBJ2-7; TRBD2 aligns across 7 bases. Losses at the gene ends were 5 bases for V and 2 bases for J; bases not matched to a gene: 9. The germline CDR1 and CDR2 sequences are MNHEY and SVGAGI. This CDR3 has 15 residues. This CDR3 reads CASSRPGTKTYEQYF. The CDR3, as DNA: TGTGCCAGCAGTCGTCCCGGGACTAAGACCTACGAGCAGTACTTC.

This clonotype was observed a few times. This sequence joins TRBV27 and TRBJ2-3; D gene uncertain. The CDR3 contains 14 residues. Germline CDR1 MNHEY, CDR2 SMNVEV (reference sequence). Trimming removed 0 bases from V and 2 bases from J, with 6 bases in between. The CDR3 is CASSLSIYTDTQYF. The DNA for the CDR3 is TGTGCCAGCAGTTTATCTATTTACACAGATACGCAGTATTTT.

This clonotype was counted a few times. The V and J genes are TRBV9 and TRBJ1-1; a possible D gene is TRBD1 (5 bases). The V and J ends lost 3 bases and 6 bases respectively, with 18 bases between them. CDR1 is SGDLS, CDR2 YYNGEE, per germline. The CDR3 has 15 amino acids. CDR3 DNA sequence: TGTGCCAGCAGCGGGAGGACAACCGTTGACGCTGAAGCTTTCTTT. It specifies CASSGRTTVDAEAFF.

This clonotype has just a few counts. The chain combines TRBV7-2 with TRBJ2-5; D is unclear. The CDR3 is 14 amino acids. The V end lost 5 bases, the J end lost 5 bases, and 15 bases lay between the germline ends. Looked up from germline, CDR1 is SGHTA and CDR2 is FQGNSA. The CDR3 nucleotides read TGTGCCAGCAGCCCACGGGTCTCTAGGGAGACCCAGTACTTC. Encoded protein: CASSPRVSRETQYF.

The chain is built from TRBV4-2 and TRBJ1-2, with D unclear. The germline V gene encodes CDR1 LGHNA and CDR2 YNFKEQ. The CDR3 is 15 amino acids. Trimming shortened V by 5 bases and J by 4 bases, and 17 bases separated the two germline ends. The CDR3 here is CASSIELTDGYGYTF. The CDR3 coding sequence is TGTGCCAGCAGCATAGAACTGACGGACGGCTATGGCTACACCTTC.

The sample holds a few counts of this clonotype. The chain links TRBV12-3 or TRBV12-4 to TRBJ2-6; D possibly matches TRBD1 or TRBD2 (5 bases each). V was pared by 7 bases and J by 2 bases, with 21 bases between. The CDR3 sequence is 18 residues long. CDR3 region: CASIHPRSGTTGANVLTF. The CDR3 bases are TGTGCCAGCATCCATCCCCGATCAGGGACCACTGGGGCCAACGTCCTGACTTTC.

This clonotype was counted a few times. The chain links TRBV6-5 to TRBJ2-2; the D is unclear. Deletions cut 6 bases from V and 8 bases from J, with 10 bases between. Germline V lookup: CDR1 MNHEY, CDR2 SVGAGI. This CDR3 is 12 amino acids long. The CDR3 coding sequence is TGTGCCAGCAGCTGGAAGGTTGGGGAGCTGTTTTTT. Translated: CASSWKVGELFF.

CDR3 residues: CASSNGLAGGPSSYEQYV. CDR3 coding DNA: TGTGCCAGCAGCAACGGACTAGCGGGGGGCCCCAGCTCCTACGAGCAGTACGTC. The V call is TRBV7-9, the J call TRBJ2-7; 14 nucleotides line up with TRBD2. Germline loops: CDR1 SEHNR, CDR2 FQNEAQ (reference sequence). The CDR3 is made up of 18 amino acids. The ends lost 5 bases at V and 0 bases at J; junction bases unmatched: 9.

This clonotype was counted a few times. The CDR3 is CSVGKAGSFNEQFF. The CDR3, as DNA: TGCAGCGTTGGTAAGGCAGGGTCTTTCAATGAGCAGTTCTTC. V and J are TRBV29-1 and TRBJ2-1, with D maybe TRBD1 (5 bases). The CDR3 is 14 amino acids. Germline CDR1 SQVTM, CDR2 ANQGSEA. Trimming shortened V by 4 bases and J by 6 bases, and 16 bases separated the two germline ends.

The chain combines TRBV5-1 with TRBJ1-1; D not resolved. V lost 5 bases, J lost 2 bases, and 16 bases lay in between. The CDR3 is made up of 15 amino acids. Germline-derived CDR1 and CDR2 are SGHRS and YFSETQ. CDR3 loop: CASRQESPGNTEAFF. CDR3 bases: TGCGCCAGCAGGCAAGAGTCACCGGGCAACACTGAAGCTTTCTTT.

V and J are TRBV7-9 and TRBJ2-7; D is ambiguous. Germline assignment: CDR1 SEHNR and CDR2 FQNEAQ (reference sequence). The V gene lost 3 bases and the J gene lost 5 bases, with 5 bases spanning the gap. This CDR3 is 11 amino acids long. CDR3 DNA sequence: TGTGCCAGCAGCTTCCTCCACGAGCAGTACTTC. Translating gives CASSFLHEQYF. The full variable domain, in which reference TRBV7-9 and TRBJ2-7 provide the parts outside the CDR3, is DTGVSQNPRHKITKRGQNVTFRCDPISEHNRLYWYRQTLGQGPEFLTYFQNEAQLEKSRLLSDRFSAERPKGSFSTLEIQRTEQGDSAMYLCASSFLHEQYFGPGTRLTVT.

This rearrangement joins TRBV6-1 to TRBJ2-7; TRBD1 matches 9 bases. V was clipped by 0 bases and J by 4 bases; unmatched bases: 10. Germline loops: CDR1 MNHNS, CDR2 SASEGT. CDR3 length: 17 amino acids. The CDR3 nucleotides read TGTGCCAGCAGTGAAGCATGGACAGGGGCGATAGGTTACGAGCAGTACGTC. It specifies CASSEAWTGAIGYEQYV.

In this sample, this clonotype turned up a few times. The gene calls are TRBV4-2 and TRBJ2-3; D possibly corresponds to TRBD1 (5 bases). Germline V gene sequence: CDR1 LGHNA, CDR2 YNFKEQ. The CDR3 loop spans 18 amino acids. V was trimmed by 4 bases and J by 1 base, leaving 21 bases between them. CDR3 amino acids: CASSLRVSAGGGTDTQYF. Written as DNA, the CDR3 is TGTGCCAGCAGCCTCAGGGTTAGTGCCGGTGGGGGCACAGATACGCAGTATTTT.

V usage is TRBV3-1 and J usage is TRBJ2-5; a possible D gene is TRBD2 (5 bases). Germline V gene sequence: CDR1 LGHDT, CDR2 YNNKEL (reference sequence). This CDR3 region has 15 residues. Trimming cost V 4 bases and J 4 bases, with 16 bases left between them. CDR3 nucleotides: TGTGCCAGCAGCCCTGGTGGGAGCGGAATAGAGACCCAGTACTTC. Translation gives CASSPGGSGIETQYF.

Only a few counts were recorded for this clonotype. V is TRBV27 and J is TRBJ1-2; 8 positions agree with TRBD1. Per germline, CDR1 MNHEY and CDR2 SMNVEV (reference sequence). CDR3 length equals 14 residues. The junction had 7 bases not matched to a gene; V was cut back by 4 bases and J by 6 bases. The CDR3 DNA sequence: TGTGCCAGCAGTTCCTCTGGACAGGGTCATGGCTACACCTTC. Translation: CASSSSGQGHGYTF.

As concerns this clonotype: This may be a read error: a much more frequent sequence differs by one nucleotide. CDR3: CASSFQGYVQYV. CDR3 nucleotides: TGTGCCAGCAGCTTCCAGGGTTACGTGCAGTACGTC. This sequence joins TRBV5-6 and TRBJ2-7, with D possibly being TRBD1 (5 bases). CDR1 and CDR2 (germline): SGHDT, YYEEEE. There are 12 residues in the CDR3.

The chain couples TRBV28 to TRBJ2-5; TRBD2 matches 9 bases. V gave up 3 bases and J gave up 1 base; unmatched junction bases: 6. CDR1 MDHEN and CDR2 SYDVKM come from the germline V gene. The CDR3 sequence is 16 residues long. CDR3 in DNA: TGTGCCAGCAGTTTCCACCCTAGCGGGACCCAAGAGACCCAGTACTTC. Translated, it gives CASSFHPSGTQETQYF.

This clonotype was seen a few times. The chain recombines TRBV3-1 with TRBJ2-1; 9 nucleotides match TRBD1. From germline, CDR1 is LGHDT and CDR2 YNNKEL (reference sequence). With 3 bases clipped from V and 8 bases from J, the junction kept 5 bases outside the gene matches. The CDR3 is made up of 14 amino acids. CDR3 residues: CASSHGTGLDEQFF. Here the CDR3 DNA reads TGTGCCAGCAGCCACGGGACAGGGCTGGATGAGCAGTTCTTC.